A single sample gave rise to the 11 T cell receptor beta chains below, sequenced in a study of T cell repertoires in cytomegalovirus infection. MiXCR, applied by TCRdb to the reads, yields one record per CDR3 protein. The sample has 200,000 or so distinct CDR3 sequences, roughly 28% seen once. What was sequenced was PBMCs. The receptor set was obtained from a human donor in good health (CMV status not recorded). Some clones in this sample may be carry-over from other donors' samples.

The chain employs TRBV27 and TRBJ2-1; 11 nucleotides line up with TRBD2. Losses at the gene ends were 6 bases for V and 3 bases for J; bases not matched to a gene: 4. The V gene's germline CDR1 is MNHEY and CDR2 SMNVEV (reference sequence). The CDR3 is made up of 15 amino acids. The CDR3 region is CASRLAGGHYNEQFF. Here the CDR3 DNA reads TGTGCCAGCAGATTAGCGGGGGGGCACTACAATGAGCAGTTCTTC.

This clonotype was seen at least ten times. The chain links TRBV7-2 to TRBJ1-1; D perhaps matches TRBD1 (5 bases). V gave up 0 bases and J gave up 11 bases, with 13 bases separating them. The CDR3 contains 13 residues. Germline loops: CDR1 SGHTA, CDR2 FQGNSA. CDR3 bases: TGTGCCAGCAGCTTAGCGCTCACAGGCAGGGCTTTCTTT. It yields the protein CASSLALTGRAFF. The full variable domain, its missing parts supplied by reference TRBV7-2 and TRBJ1-1, is GAGVSQSPSNKVTEKGKDVELRCDPISGHTALYWYRQSLGQGLEFLIYFQGNSAPDKSGLPSDRFSAERTGGSVSTLTIQRTQQEDSAVYLCASSLALTGRAFFGQGTRLTVV.

This chain links TRBV9 with TRBJ1-2, with no clear D. CDR1 SGDLS and CDR2 YYNGEE come from the germline V gene. This CDR3 region has 12 residues. V was pared by 2 bases and J by 4 bases, with 6 bases between. CDR3 nucleotides: TGTGCCAGCAGCGTTGTGGGCTATGGCTACACCTTC. It specifies CASSVVGYGYTF.

This clonotype turned up a few times. The V gene is TRBV12-3 or TRBV12-4, the J gene TRBJ1-2; perhaps TRBD1 as D (5 bases). The CDR3 runs 13 residues. V gave up 5 bases and J gave up 3 bases, with 10 bases separating them. CDR3 sequence reads: CASSMGTDYGYTF. The CDR3 DNA follows: TGTGCCAGCAGTATGGGGACCGACTATGGCTACACCTTC.

This clonotype was seen at least ten times. This rearrangement joins TRBV25-1 to TRBJ1-2, with no clear D. CDR3 size: 14 residues. The V end lost 2 bases, the J end lost 2 bases, and 9 bases lay between the germline ends. CDR1 is MGHDK and CDR2 is SYGVNS in the germline V gene. CDR3 sequence (DNA): TGTGCCAGCAGTGAACCAGGAGAAAACTATGGCTACACCTTC. Its protein is CASSEPGENYGYTF.

This clonotype was seen a few times. The chain uses TRBV11-2 and TRBJ2-7; D tentatively reads TRBD1 or TRBD2 (5 bases each). Deletions cut 4 bases from V and 0 bases from J, with 25 bases between. Germline CDR1 is SGHAT and CDR2 is FQNNGV. CDR3 length equals 19 residues. Here the CDR3 DNA reads TGTGCCAGCAGCTCTCCGCTCACGTTACGGGGCTACAGCTCCTACGAGCAGTACTTC. Translated: CASSSPLTLRGYSSYEQYF.

The chain combines TRBV7-6 with TRBJ2-7, with unresolved D. V was shortened by 1 base and J by 2 bases, with 9 bases between the two germline ends. CDR3 length: 14 residues. From germline, CDR1 is SGHVS and CDR2 FNYEAQ. The CDR3: CASSLEDGTYEQYF. The CDR3 DNA reads TGTGCCAGCAGCTTAGAGGACGGTACCTACGAGCAGTACTTC.

The sample holds many counts of this clonotype. This chain connects TRBV7-8 to TRBJ1-1; D ambiguous. The CDR3 extends over 13 amino acids. The V end lost 1 base, the J end lost 1 base, and 4 bases lay between the germline ends. The germline V gene has CDR1 SGHVS and CDR2 FQNEAQ. The CDR3 DNA is TGTGCCAGCAGCTTAGTTCCGAACACTGAAGCTTTCTTT. This sequence encodes CASSLVPNTEAFF. Based on the CDR3 plus reference TRBV7-8 and TRBJ1-1, the full variable domain is GAGVSQSPRYKVAKRGQDVALRCDPISGHVSLFWYQQALGQGPEFLTYFQNEAQLDKSGLPSDRFFAERPEGSVSTLKIQRTQQEDSAVYLCASSLVPNTEAFFGQGTRLTVV.

The V and J genes are TRBV6-2 or TRBV6-3 and TRBJ2-2, with a tentative D call TRBD2 (6 bases). The V gene lost 6 bases and the J gene lost 7 bases, with 15 bases spanning the gap. The CDR3 runs 14 residues. Germline CDR1 MNHEY, CDR2 SVGEGT. Here the CDR3 DNA reads TGTGCCAGCAGATCTGGGGGGAGTTACGGGGAGCTGTTTTTT. It specifies CASRSGGSYGELFF.

This clonotype has a count of ten or more. The rearrangement joins TRBV11-2 to TRBJ1-1; D is perhaps TRBD1 (6 bases). The CDR3 covers 15 residues. The V gene's germline CDR1 is SGHAT and CDR2 FQNNGV. V shed 5 bases and J shed 0 bases, with 13 bases lying between them. The CDR3 DNA reads as TGTGCCAGCAGCCTGTATGGGGACATGAACACTGAAGCTTTCTTT. It specifies CASSLYGDMNTEAFF.

This clonotype was found a few times. The rearrangement links TRBV2 to TRBJ1-6; 8 bases map to TRBD1. Trimming at V came to 5 bases and at J to 5 bases, leaving 5 bases not matched to a gene. Germline V lookup: CDR1 SNHLY, CDR2 FYNNEI. The CDR3 sequence is 15 residues long. In DNA form, the CDR3 reads TGTGCCAGCAGTCAGGACAGGGTCCATAATTCACCCCTCCACTTT. Its protein product is CASSQDRVHNSPLHF. Looking up the rest from reference TRBV2 and TRBJ1-6 gives the full variable domain: EPEVTQTPSHQVTQMGQEVILRCVPISNHLYFYWYRQILGQKVEFLVSFYNNEISEKSEIFDDQFSVERPDGSNFTLKIRSTKLEDSAMYFCASSQDRVHNSPLHFGNGTRLTVT.